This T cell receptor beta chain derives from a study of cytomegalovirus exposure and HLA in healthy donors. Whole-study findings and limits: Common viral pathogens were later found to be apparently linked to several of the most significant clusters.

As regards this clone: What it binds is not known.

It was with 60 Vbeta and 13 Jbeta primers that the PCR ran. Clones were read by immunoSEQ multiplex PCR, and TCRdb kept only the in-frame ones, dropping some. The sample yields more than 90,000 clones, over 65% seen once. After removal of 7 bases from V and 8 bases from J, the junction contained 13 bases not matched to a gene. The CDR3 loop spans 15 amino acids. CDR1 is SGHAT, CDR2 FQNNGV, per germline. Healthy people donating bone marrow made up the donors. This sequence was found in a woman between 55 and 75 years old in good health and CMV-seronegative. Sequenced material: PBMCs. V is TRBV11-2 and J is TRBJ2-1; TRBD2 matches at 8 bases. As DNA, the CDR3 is TGTGCCAGCACTGTCCTAGCGGGTGGGGGACATGAGCAGTTCTTC. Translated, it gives CASTVLAGGGHEQFF.